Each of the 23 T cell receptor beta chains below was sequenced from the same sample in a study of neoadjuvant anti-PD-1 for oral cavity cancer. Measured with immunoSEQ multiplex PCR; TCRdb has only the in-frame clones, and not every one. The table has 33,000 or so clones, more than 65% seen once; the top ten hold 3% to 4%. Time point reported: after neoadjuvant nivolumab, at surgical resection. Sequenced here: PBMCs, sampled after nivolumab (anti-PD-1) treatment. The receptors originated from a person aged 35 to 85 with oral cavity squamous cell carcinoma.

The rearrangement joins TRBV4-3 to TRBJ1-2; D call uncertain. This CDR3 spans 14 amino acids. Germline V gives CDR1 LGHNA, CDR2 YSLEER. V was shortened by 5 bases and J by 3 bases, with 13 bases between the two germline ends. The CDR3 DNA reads TGCGCCAGCAGCAAAGCTAGGGAAGACTATGGCTACACCTTC. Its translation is CASSKAREDYGYTF.

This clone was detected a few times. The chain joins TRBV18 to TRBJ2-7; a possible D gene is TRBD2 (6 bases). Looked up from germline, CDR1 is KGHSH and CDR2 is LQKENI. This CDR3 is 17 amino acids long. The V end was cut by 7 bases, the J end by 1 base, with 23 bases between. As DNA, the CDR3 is TGTGCCAGCTGCGCCCAGGGAGGTCAGGGACCATCCTACGAGCAGTACTTC. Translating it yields CASCAQGGQGPSYEQYF.

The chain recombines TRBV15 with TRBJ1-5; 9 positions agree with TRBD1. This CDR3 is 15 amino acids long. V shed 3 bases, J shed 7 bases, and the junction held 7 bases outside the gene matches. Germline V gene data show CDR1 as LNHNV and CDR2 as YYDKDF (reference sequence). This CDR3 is CATSSLGQGQQPQHF. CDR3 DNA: TGTGCCACCAGCAGTCTCGGACAGGGGCAGCAGCCCCAGCATTTT. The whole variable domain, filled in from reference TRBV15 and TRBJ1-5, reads DAMVIQNPRYQVTQFGKPVTLSCSQTLNHNVMYWYQQKSSQAPKLLFHYYDKDFNNEADTPDNFQSRRPNTSFCFLDIRSPGLGDTAMYLCATSSLGQGQQPQHFGDGTRLSIL.

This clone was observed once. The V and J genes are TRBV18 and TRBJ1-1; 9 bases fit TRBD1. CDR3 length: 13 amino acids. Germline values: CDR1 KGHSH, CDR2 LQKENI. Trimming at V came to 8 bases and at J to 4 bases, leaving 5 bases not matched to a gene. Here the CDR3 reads CASQGQGSTEAFF. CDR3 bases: TGTGCCAGCCAGGGACAGGGAAGCACTGAAGCTTTCTTT.

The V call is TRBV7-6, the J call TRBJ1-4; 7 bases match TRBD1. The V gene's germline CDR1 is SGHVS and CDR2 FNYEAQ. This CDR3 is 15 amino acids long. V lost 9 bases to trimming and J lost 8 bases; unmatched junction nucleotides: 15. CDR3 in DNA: TGTGCCAGTGGGGAAACAGGGGAGATAGAAGAAAAACTGTTTTTT. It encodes CASGETGEIEEKLFF.

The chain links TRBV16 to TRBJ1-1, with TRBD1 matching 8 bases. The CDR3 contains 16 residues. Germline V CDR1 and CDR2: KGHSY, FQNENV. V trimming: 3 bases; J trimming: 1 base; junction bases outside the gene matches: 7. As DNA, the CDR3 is TGTGCCAGCAGCCACCACGGACAGGGAGGGAACACTGAAGCTTTCTTT. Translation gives CASSHHGQGGNTEAFF.

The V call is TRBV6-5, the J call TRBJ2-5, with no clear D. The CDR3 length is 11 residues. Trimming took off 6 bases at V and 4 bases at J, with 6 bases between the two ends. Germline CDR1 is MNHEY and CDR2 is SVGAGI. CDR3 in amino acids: CASRDGETQYF. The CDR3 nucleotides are TGTGCCAGCAGGGACGGAGAGACCCAGTACTTC.

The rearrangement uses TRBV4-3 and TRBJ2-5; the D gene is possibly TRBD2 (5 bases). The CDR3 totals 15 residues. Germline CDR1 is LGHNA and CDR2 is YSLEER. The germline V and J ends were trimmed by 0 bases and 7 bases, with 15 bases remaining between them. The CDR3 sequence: CASSQEDRGAWTQYF. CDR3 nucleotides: TGCGCCAGCAGCCAAGAGGACCGGGGAGCGTGGACCCAGTACTTC.

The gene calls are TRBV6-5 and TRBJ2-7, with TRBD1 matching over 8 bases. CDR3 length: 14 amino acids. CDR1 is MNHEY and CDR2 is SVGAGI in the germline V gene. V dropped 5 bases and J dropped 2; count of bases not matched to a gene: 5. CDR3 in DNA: TGTGCCAGCAGTAGGCCGGGACAGGCCTACGAGCAGTACTTC. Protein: CASSRPGQAYEQYF.

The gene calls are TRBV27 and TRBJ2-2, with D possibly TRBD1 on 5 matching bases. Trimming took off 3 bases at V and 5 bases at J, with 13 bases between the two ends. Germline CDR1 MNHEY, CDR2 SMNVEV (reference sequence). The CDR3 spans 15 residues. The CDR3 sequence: CASSLELGATGELFF. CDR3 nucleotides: TGTGCCAGCAGTTTGGAGCTAGGGGCTACCGGGGAGCTGTTTTTT.

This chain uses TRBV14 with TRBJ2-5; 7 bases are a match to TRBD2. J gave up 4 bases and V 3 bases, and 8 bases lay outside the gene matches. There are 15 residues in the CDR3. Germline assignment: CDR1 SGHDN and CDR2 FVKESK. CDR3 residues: CASSHRTRVLETQYF. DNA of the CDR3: TGTGCCAGCAGCCATAGGACTAGGGTCCTAGAGACCCAGTACTTC.

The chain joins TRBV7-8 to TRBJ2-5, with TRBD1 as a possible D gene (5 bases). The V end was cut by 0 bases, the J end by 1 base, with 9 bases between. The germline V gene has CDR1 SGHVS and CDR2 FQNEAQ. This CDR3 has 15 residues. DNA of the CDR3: TGTGCCAGCAGCTTAGCGGACACCCGCCAAGAGACCCAGTACTTC. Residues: CASSLADTRQETQYF.

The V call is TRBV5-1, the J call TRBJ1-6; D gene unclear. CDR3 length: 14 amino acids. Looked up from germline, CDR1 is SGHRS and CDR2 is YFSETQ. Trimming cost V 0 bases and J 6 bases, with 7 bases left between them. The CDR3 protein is CASSLGQANSPLHF. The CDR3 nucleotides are TGCGCCAGCAGCTTGGGGCAGGCTAATTCACCCCTCCACTTT.

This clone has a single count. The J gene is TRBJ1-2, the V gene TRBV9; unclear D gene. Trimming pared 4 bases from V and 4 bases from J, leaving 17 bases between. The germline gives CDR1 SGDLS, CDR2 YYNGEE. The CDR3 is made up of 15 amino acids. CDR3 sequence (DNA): TGTGCCAGCAGCCCGACGGTACACGATATCTATGGCTACACCTTC. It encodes CASSPTVHDIYGYTF.

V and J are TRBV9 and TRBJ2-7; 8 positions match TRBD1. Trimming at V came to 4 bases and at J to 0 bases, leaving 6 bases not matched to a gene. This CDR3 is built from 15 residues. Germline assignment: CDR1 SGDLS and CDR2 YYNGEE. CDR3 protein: CASSPQDRVSYEQYF. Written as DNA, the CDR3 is TGTGCCAGCAGCCCCCAGGACAGGGTCTCCTACGAGCAGTACTTC.

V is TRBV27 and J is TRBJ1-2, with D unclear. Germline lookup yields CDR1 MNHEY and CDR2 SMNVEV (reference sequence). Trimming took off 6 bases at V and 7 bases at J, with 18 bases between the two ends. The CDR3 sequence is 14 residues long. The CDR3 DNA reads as TGTGCCAGCAGGGCCCGGCCAGGCCTGGGTGGCTACACCTTC. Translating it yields CASRARPGLGGYTF.

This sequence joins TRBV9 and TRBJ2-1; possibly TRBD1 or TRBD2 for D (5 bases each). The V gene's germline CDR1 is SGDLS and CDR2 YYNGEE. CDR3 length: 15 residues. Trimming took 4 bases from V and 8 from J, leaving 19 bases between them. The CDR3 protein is CASSSKREGAYEQFF. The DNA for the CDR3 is TGTGCCAGCAGCTCAAAGAGGGAAGGGGCATATGAGCAGTTCTTC. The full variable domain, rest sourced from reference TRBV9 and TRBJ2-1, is DSGVTQTPKHLITATGQRVTLRCSPRSGDLSVYWYQQSLDQGLQFLIQYYNGEERAKGNILERFSAQQFPDLHSELNLSSLELGDSALYFCASSSKREGAYEQFFGPGTRLTVL.

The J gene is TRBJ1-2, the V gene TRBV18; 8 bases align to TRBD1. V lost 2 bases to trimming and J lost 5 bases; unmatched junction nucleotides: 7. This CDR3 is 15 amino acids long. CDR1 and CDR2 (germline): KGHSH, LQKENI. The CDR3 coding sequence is TGTGCCAGCTCACCAGGTGGGCAGGGGGCGTATGGCTACACCTTC. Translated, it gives CASSPGGQGAYGYTF.

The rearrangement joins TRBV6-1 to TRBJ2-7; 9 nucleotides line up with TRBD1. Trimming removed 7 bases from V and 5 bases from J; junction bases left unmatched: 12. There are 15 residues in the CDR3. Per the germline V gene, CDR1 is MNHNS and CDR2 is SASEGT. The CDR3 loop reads CASTLSGTGLHEQYF. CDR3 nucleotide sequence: TGTGCCAGCACATTATCCGGGACAGGGTTACACGAGCAGTACTTC.

CDR3 coding DNA: TGCGCCAGCAGCTTGTTAGTGGAACATCCCGATACGCAGTATTTT. It translates to CASSLLVEHPDTQYF. The V call is TRBV5-1, the J call TRBJ2-3; D ambiguous. Trimming took 1 base from V and 6 from J, leaving 15 bases between them. CDR1 and CDR2 (germline): SGHRS, YFSETQ. The CDR3 sequence is 15 residues long.

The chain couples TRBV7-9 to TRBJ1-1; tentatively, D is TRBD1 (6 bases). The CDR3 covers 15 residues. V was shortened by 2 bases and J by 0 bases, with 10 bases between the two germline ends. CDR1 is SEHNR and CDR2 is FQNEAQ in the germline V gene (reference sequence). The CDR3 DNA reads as TGTGCCAGCAGCTTATTTACAGGGATGAACACTGAAGCTTTCTTT. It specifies CASSLFTGMNTEAFF.

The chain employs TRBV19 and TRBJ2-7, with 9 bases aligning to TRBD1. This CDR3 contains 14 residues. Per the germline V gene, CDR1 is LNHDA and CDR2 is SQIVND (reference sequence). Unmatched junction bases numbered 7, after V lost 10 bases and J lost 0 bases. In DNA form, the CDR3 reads TGTGCCACCAGACAGGGGGTCACCTCCTACGAGCAGTACTTC. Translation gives CATRQGVTSYEQYF.

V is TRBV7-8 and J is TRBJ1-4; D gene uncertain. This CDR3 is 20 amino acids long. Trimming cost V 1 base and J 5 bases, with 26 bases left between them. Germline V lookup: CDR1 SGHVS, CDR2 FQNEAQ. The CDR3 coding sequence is TGTGCCAGCAGCTTAGATTGGTCAGGCCTCTTATTGGCCTTGAATGAAAAACTGTTTTTT. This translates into CASSLDWSGLLLALNEKLFF. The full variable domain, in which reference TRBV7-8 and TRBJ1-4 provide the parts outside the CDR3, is GAGVSQSPRYKVAKRGQDVALRCDPISGHVSLFWYQQALGQGPEFLTYFQNEAQLDKSGLPSDRFFAERPEGSVSTLKIQRTQQEDSAVYLCASSLDWSGLLLALNEKLFFGSGTQLSVL.